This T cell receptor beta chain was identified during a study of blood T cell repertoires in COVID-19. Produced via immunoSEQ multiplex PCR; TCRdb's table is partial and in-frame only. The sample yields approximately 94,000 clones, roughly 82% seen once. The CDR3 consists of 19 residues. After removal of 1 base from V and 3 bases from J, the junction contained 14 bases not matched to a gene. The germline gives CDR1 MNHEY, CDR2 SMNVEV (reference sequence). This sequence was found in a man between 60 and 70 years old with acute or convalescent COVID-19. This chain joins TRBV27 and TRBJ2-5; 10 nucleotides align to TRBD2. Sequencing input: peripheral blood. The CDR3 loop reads CASSLYSLAGARRKETQYF. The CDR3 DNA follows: TGTGCCAGCAGTTTATACTCCCTAGCGGGGGCAAGAAGAAAAGAGACCCAGTACTTC.